This TCR beta chain stems from a study of cytomegalovirus exposure and HLA in healthy donors. Only a few counts were recorded for this clone. The CDR3 covers 11 residues. Germline V gene lookup returns CDR1 DFQATT and CDR2 SNEGSKA (reference sequence). Trimming removed 1 base from V and 11 bases from J, with 11 bases in between. The PCR made use of 60 Vbeta and 13 Jbeta primers. Data came from immunoSEQ multiplex PCR; TCRdb stores just in-frame clones and leaves some out. In the table there are 90,000 to 130,000 clones, under 85% of which are singletons. The sequence was obtained from a man aged 25 to 45 in good health and CMV-seropositive. Material for sequencing was PBMCs. J is TRBJ1-1 and V is TRBV20-1; no clear D. CDR3 sequence reads: CSARGAGGAFF. The CDR3 DNA follows: TGCAGTGCTAGAGGAGCGGGAGGGGCTTTCTTT.